This T cell receptor (beta chain) was profiled in a study of PD-L1 blockade in urothelial cancer. The time point here: pretreatment peripheral blood. Sequenced by immunoSEQ multiplex PCR; TCRdb stores in-frame clones only, minus some. The table shows 90,000 to 100,000 clones, with about 90% occurring only once. The germline CDR1 and CDR2 sequences are SNHLY and FYNNEI. After removal of 4 bases from V and 2 bases from J, the junction contained 9 bases not matched to a gene. This CDR3 has 16 residues. The rearrangement joins TRBV2 to TRBJ2-7, with TRBD2 matching 9 bases. The source was PBMCs, collected around atezolizumab (anti-PD-L1) treatment. This TCR derives from a man between 60 and 75 years old with urothelial cancer. The CDR3 spells CASSALLAGVTYEQYF. The CDR3 DNA reads TGTGCCAGCAGTGCCCTGTTAGCGGGGGTTACCTACGAGCAGTACTTC.